Shown below are 5 T cell receptor beta chains from a single sample sequenced in a study of tumor-infiltrating lymphocytes in localized non-small cell lung cancer. This table comes from immunoSEQ multiplex PCR, and its TCRdb copy is limited to in-frame clones, with some not included. The sample includes fewer than 20,000 clones, about three quarters seen only once; the top ten take roughly 5%. Sequencing input: lung tumor tissue. The receptors originated from a human donor with non-small cell lung cancer.

The genes are TRBV19 and TRBJ1-1; D perhaps matches TRBD1 (5 bases). Germline V gene sequence: CDR1 LNHDA, CDR2 SQIVND (reference sequence). CDR3 length: 15 amino acids. V lost 3 bases and J 0 bases, leaving 11 bases between the germline ends. The CDR3 nucleotides read TGTGCCAGTAGTATCGCCCGGGGGGTGAACACTGAAGCTTTCTTT. Its translation is CASSIARGVNTEAFF.

This clone was seen just once. The V call is TRBV18, the J call TRBJ2-7, with D unclear. Germline values: CDR1 KGHSH, CDR2 LQKENI. The length of the CDR3 is 13 residues. Trimming took 2 bases from V and 4 from J, leaving 9 bases between them. This chain's CDR3 is CASSPSLDYEQYF. The CDR3 region has the DNA TGTGCCAGCTCACCATCTCTAGATTACGAGCAGTACTTC.

V and J are TRBV4-3 and TRBJ2-1; D might be TRBD1 (6 bases). The CDR3 has 16 residues. V was trimmed by 0 bases and J by 7 bases, leaving 16 bases between them. Per germline, CDR1 LGHNA and CDR2 YSLEER. The CDR3 sequence: CASSQDFTGSWNEQFF. The CDR3 DNA reads TGCGCCAGCAGCCAAGATTTTACAGGGAGTTGGAATGAGCAGTTCTTC.

The chain has TRBV12-5 and TRBJ1-1; D is perhaps TRBD1 (5 bases). The germline V and J ends were trimmed by 9 bases and 0 bases, with 14 bases remaining between them. CDR1 is LGHNT, CDR2 FRNRAP, per germline. CDR3 length: 14 residues. The CDR3 region is CASRRDELNTEAFF. The CDR3 DNA sequence: TGTGCTAGCCGCAGGGACGAACTGAACACTGAAGCTTTCTTT.

The V call is TRBV11-2, the J call TRBJ1-2, with D perhaps matching TRBD1 (6 bases). The germline V gene has CDR1 SGHAT and CDR2 FQNNGV. The germline V and J ends were trimmed by 5 bases and 8 bases, with 12 bases remaining between them. This CDR3 spans 12 amino acids. CDR3 residues: CASSPTGYGYTF. In DNA, the CDR3 is TGTGCCAGCAGCCCCACAGGGTACGGCTACACCTTC.